A selection of T cell receptor beta chains follows, all from one sample in a study of response to subunit inactivated influenza vaccine. TCRdb passed the RT-PCR reads through MiXCR, listing each CDR3 protein once. The top ten hold over 10% of the sample, which has hundreds of thousands of distinct CDR3 sequences, under 9% seen once. The sample in question was PBMCs from blood, obtained less than 30 months after vaccination. These receptors came from a man aged 50 to 75 who received an inactivated influenza vaccine. Both conserved end residues are part of each CDR3. The D gene is left open where the match is weak. Not every row has a clone size; where given, it reads once, few, many or a size class.

clone_size: -
d_call: TRBD2
j_call: TRBJ2-7
v_call: TRBV6-1
cdr3_nt: TGTGCCAGCAGTCTCACGGGACTAGCGGGAACCTACGAGCAGTACTTC
cdr3_aa: CASSLTGLAGTYEQYF

clone_size: -
d_call: TRBD2
j_call: TRBJ2-7
v_call: TRBV7-8
cdr3_nt: TGTGCCAGCAGCTTAACAAGGACTAGCGGGAGGGTATCGAACTACGAGCAGTACTTC
cdr3_aa: CASSLTRTSGRVSNYEQYF

clone_size: -
d_call: -
j_call: TRBJ2-1
v_call: TRBV28
cdr3_nt: TGTGCCAGCAGTTTCTGGACGGTAAGCTCCTACAATGAGCAGTTCTTC
cdr3_aa: CASSFWTVSSYNEQFF

clone_size: -
d_call: -
j_call: TRBJ2-3
v_call: TRBV11-3
cdr3_nt: TGTGCCAGCAGCTTCGGCGGGGGCCCAGATACGCAGTATTTT
cdr3_aa: CASSFGGGPDTQYF

clone_size: few
d_call: -
j_call: TRBJ1-5
v_call: TRBV5-6
cdr3_nt: TGTGCCAGCAGCTTGGGGGGTTTTAGCAATCAGCCCCAGCATTTT
cdr3_aa: CASSLGGFSNQPQHF

clone_size: few
d_call: -
j_call: TRBJ1-1
v_call: TRBV20-1
cdr3_nt: TGCAGTGCTAGAAGGCGCAGTACTTTTGAGGAAGCTTTCTTT
cdr3_aa: CSARRRSTFEEAFF

clone_size: few
d_call: -
j_call: TRBJ1-1
v_call: TRBV3-1
cdr3_nt: TGTGCCAGCAGCCAAGCTACGCATCCGAAAGCTTTCTTT
cdr3_aa: CASSQATHPKAFF

clone_size: -
d_call: -
j_call: TRBJ1-2
v_call: TRBV19
cdr3_nt: TGTGCCAGTAGTAGATCTCCTAACTATGGCTACACCTTC
cdr3_aa: CASSRSPNYGYTF

clone_size: many
d_call: -
j_call: TRBJ2-3
v_call: TRBV7-2
cdr3_nt: TGTGCCAGCAGCTCTTCGCAGGGGGATACGCAGTATTTT
cdr3_aa: CASSSSQGDTQYF

clone_size: -
d_call: -
j_call: TRBJ2-7
v_call: TRBV6-5
cdr3_nt: TGTGCCAGCAGTTACTCGTTTCAGGGGACCTACGAGCAGTACTTC
cdr3_aa: CASSYSFQGTYEQYF

clone_size: -
d_call: TRBD1
j_call: TRBJ2-3
v_call: TRBV20-1
cdr3_nt: TGCAGTGCTAGTGACAGGGGGCCAACAGATACGCAGTATTTT
cdr3_aa: CSASDRGPTDTQYF

clone_size: few
d_call: -
j_call: TRBJ2-2
v_call: TRBV19
cdr3_nt: TGTGCCAGTCGTCGGCAGTCGAACACCGGGGAGCTGTTTTTT
cdr3_aa: CASRRQSNTGELFF

clone_size: few
d_call: TRBD2
j_call: TRBJ2-1
v_call: TRBV4-2
cdr3_nt: TGTGCCAGCAGCCAAACGTATGCGGGACTAGCGGGGATTTCCTACAATGAGCAGTTCTTC
cdr3_aa: CASSQTYAGLAGISYNEQFF

clone_size: many
d_call: TRBD1
j_call: TRBJ1-1
v_call: TRBV4-1
cdr3_nt: TGCGCCAGCAGCCGAGTTCGGACAGGGGGTTGGACTGAAGCTTTCTTT
cdr3_aa: CASSRVRTGGWTEAFF

clone_size: -
d_call: TRBD1
j_call: TRBJ1-1
v_call: TRBV28
cdr3_nt: TGTGCCAGCAGTCGACAGGGAGCTTTCTTT
cdr3_aa: CASSRQGAFF

clone_size: many
d_call: -
j_call: TRBJ1-5
v_call: TRBV5-1
cdr3_nt: TGCGCCAGCAGCTTGGACGGGCTTGGCAATCAGCCCCAGCATTTT
cdr3_aa: CASSLDGLGNQPQHF

clone_size: few
d_call: -
j_call: TRBJ2-6
v_call: TRBV7-9
cdr3_nt: TGTGCCAGCAGCTTAGCTACTAGGTGCTCTGGGGCCAACGTCCTGACTTTC
cdr3_aa: CASSLATRCSGANVLTF

clone_size: -
d_call: TRBD2
j_call: TRBJ2-1
v_call: TRBV20-1
cdr3_nt: TGCAGTGCTAGATCCAGCGGGAGCTCCTGCAATGAGCAGTTCTTC
cdr3_aa: CSARSSGSSCNEQFF

clone_size: -
d_call: -
j_call: TRBJ1-1
v_call: TRBV14
cdr3_nt: TGTGCCAGCAGCCATCTTATCGGACAGAAAAAGCAGAACACTGAAGCTTTCTTT
cdr3_aa: CASSHLIGQKKQNTEAFF

clone_size: few
d_call: TRBD2
j_call: TRBJ2-7
v_call: TRBV20-1
cdr3_nt: TGCAGTGCTAGAGCGGGAGGGGTCTACGAGCAGTACTTC
cdr3_aa: CSARAGGVYEQYF

clone_size: -
d_call: -
j_call: TRBJ2-3
v_call: TRBV19
cdr3_nt: TGTGCCAGTAGTATCAGGTCAGAAACAGATACGCAGTATTTT
cdr3_aa: CASSIRSETDTQYF

clone_size: few
d_call: TRBD2
j_call: TRBJ2-1
v_call: TRBV12-3/TRBV12-4
cdr3_nt: TGTGCCAGCAGTCACTCTCTAGCGGGGGGATACAATGAGCAGTTCTTC
cdr3_aa: CASSHSLAGGYNEQFF

clone_size: -
d_call: -
j_call: TRBJ1-1
v_call: TRBV6-2/TRBV6-3
cdr3_nt: TGTGCCAGCAGTTACTTCAGGCTGAACACTGAAGCTTTCTTT
cdr3_aa: CASSYFRLNTEAFF

clone_size: many
d_call: TRBD1
j_call: TRBJ2-7
v_call: TRBV5-1
cdr3_nt: TGCGCCAGCAGCTTGGCCCCGGGACAGGGGTTGTACGAGCAGTACTTC
cdr3_aa: CASSLAPGQGLYEQYF

clone_size: -
d_call: -
j_call: TRBJ1-6
v_call: TRBV5-6
cdr3_nt: TGTGCCAGCAGCCCCCTCGTACGGAGGAATTCACCCCTCCACTTT
cdr3_aa: CASSPLVRRNSPLHF